This is a list of T cell receptor beta chains from one sample in a study of regulatory T cells in long-lasting Graves disease. Each CDR3 protein is one row after TCRdb ran MiXCR on the multiplex PCR reads. This sample carries a few hundred thousand distinct CDR3 sequences, 15% to 20% of them seen once, and the ten largest clones take 12% to 15%. The same data also went into a second study, on T cells in Graves' hyperthyroidism and ophthalmopathy.

Specimen: peripheral blood mononuclear cells (PBMCs), collected at new diagnosis, from a patient treated with antithyroid drugs. The receptors were gathered from a woman in her thirties with Graves disease. Each CDR3 is given with its conserved first and last residue. Fields, in order: CDR3 length, V gene, D gene, clone size, J gene, CDR3 protein, CDR3 DNA. D genes are given only for firm matches. Clone size is given for some rows only: seen once, a few or many times, or a class if the clone is expanded.

cdr3_length: 15
v_call: TRBV12-5
d_call: NA
clone_size: many
j_call: TRBJ1-2
cdr3_aa: CASGPPGRRICGYTF
cdr3_nt: TGTGCTAGTGGTCCTCCGGGACGGAGAATCTGTGGCTACACCTTC

cdr3_length: 16
v_call: TRBV3-1
d_call: TRBD1
clone_size: many
j_call: TRBJ1-1
cdr3_aa: CASSQDYRDRGSGAFF
cdr3_nt: TGTGCCAGCAGCCAGGATTACCGGGACAGGGGAAGTGGGGCTTTCTTT

cdr3_length: 16
v_call: TRBV4-1
d_call: TRBD2
clone_size: many
j_call: TRBJ2-3
cdr3_aa: CASSQGLAGAADTQYF
cdr3_nt: TGCGCCAGCAGCCAAGGACTAGCGGGGGCGGCAGATACGCAGTATTTT

cdr3_length: 13
v_call: TRBV29-1
d_call: NA
clone_size: many
j_call: TRBJ1-5
cdr3_aa: CSVEGGTGQPQHF
cdr3_nt: TGCAGCGTTGAGGGGGGCACGGGGCAGCCCCAGCATTTT

cdr3_length: 13
v_call: TRBV3-1
d_call: NA
clone_size: NA
j_call: TRBJ1-1
cdr3_aa: CASSRATGTEAFF
cdr3_nt: TGTGCCAGCAGCCGAGCGACGGGAACTGAAGCTTTCTTT

cdr3_length: 14
v_call: TRBV27
d_call: NA
clone_size: many
j_call: TRBJ2-3
cdr3_aa: CASRQTLSTDTQYF
cdr3_nt: TGTGCCAGCAGACAGACACTAAGCACAGATACGCAGTATTTT

cdr3_length: 15
v_call: TRBV7-9
d_call: NA
clone_size: NA
j_call: TRBJ1-2
cdr3_aa: CASSPPDRIVYGYTF
cdr3_nt: TGTGCCAGCAGCCCCCCCGACAGGATTGTTTATGGCTACACCTTC

cdr3_length: 16
v_call: TRBV14
d_call: TRBD1
clone_size: many
j_call: TRBJ2-3
cdr3_aa: CASSSGTGGGTDTQYF
cdr3_nt: TGTGCCAGCAGCTCCGGGACAGGGGGAGGCACAGATACGCAGTATTTT

cdr3_length: 13
v_call: TRBV19
d_call: NA
clone_size: few
j_call: TRBJ1-2
cdr3_aa: CASSISRGYGYTF
cdr3_nt: TGTGCCAGTAGTATATCCCGGGGCTATGGCTACACCTTC

cdr3_length: 15
v_call: TRBV29-1
d_call: TRBD1
clone_size: many
j_call: TRBJ2-3
cdr3_aa: CSARPGTGGTDTQYF
cdr3_nt: TGCAGCGCCAGACCCGGGACAGGGGGTACAGATACGCAGTATTTT

cdr3_length: 17
v_call: TRBV9
d_call: NA
clone_size: many
j_call: TRBJ1-1
cdr3_aa: CASSVSGDLIMNTEAFF
cdr3_nt: TGTGCCAGCAGCGTATCCGGGGACCTTATAATGAACACTGAAGCTTTCTTT

cdr3_length: 13
v_call: TRBV6-1
d_call: NA
clone_size: NA
j_call: TRBJ1-5
cdr3_aa: CASRGGVHQPQHF
cdr3_nt: TGTGCCAGCAGGGGGGGCGTTCATCAGCCCCAGCATTTT

cdr3_length: 15
v_call: TRBV5-1
d_call: NA
clone_size: many
j_call: TRBJ1-2
cdr3_aa: CASSLSGGDISGYTF
cdr3_nt: TGCGCCAGCAGCTTATCCGGGGGCGACATATCTGGCTACACCTTC

cdr3_length: 16
v_call: TRBV18
d_call: NA
clone_size: many
j_call: TRBJ2-5
cdr3_aa: CASSPPGLENQETQYF
cdr3_nt: TGTGCCAGCTCACCTCCCGGACTTGAGAACCAAGAGACCCAGTACTTC

cdr3_length: 13
v_call: TRBV20-1
d_call: TRBD1
clone_size: many
j_call: TRBJ2-3
cdr3_aa: CSATRDSRNTQYF
cdr3_nt: TGCAGTGCTACAAGGGACAGCAGAAATACGCAGTATTTT

cdr3_length: 13
v_call: TRBV3-1
d_call: NA
clone_size: many
j_call: TRBJ2-5
cdr3_aa: CASRRRDQETQYF
cdr3_nt: TGTGCCAGCAGGAGAAGGGACCAAGAGACCCAGTACTTC

cdr3_length: 16
v_call: TRBV7-9
d_call: TRBD2
clone_size: many
j_call: TRBJ2-1
cdr3_aa: CASSYSGGEIYNEQFF
cdr3_nt: TGTGCCAGCAGCTATAGCGGGGGGGAGATCTACAATGAGCAGTTCTTC

cdr3_length: 16
v_call: TRBV25-1
d_call: NA
clone_size: few
j_call: TRBJ1-6
cdr3_aa: CASSEKDLSYNSPLHF
cdr3_nt: TGTGCCAGCAGTGAAAAGGATTTGTCCTATAATTCACCCCTCCACTTT

cdr3_length: 13
v_call: TRBV18
d_call: TRBD1
clone_size: many
j_call: TRBJ1-1
cdr3_aa: CASSRDRDLEAFF
cdr3_nt: TGTGCCAGCTCACGAGACAGGGACCTTGAAGCTTTCTTT

cdr3_length: 15
v_call: TRBV11-2
d_call: NA
clone_size: many
j_call: TRBJ2-5
cdr3_aa: CASSLDLSTGETQYF
cdr3_nt: TGTGCCAGCAGCTTAGATCTTTCGACCGGAGAGACCCAGTACTTC

cdr3_length: 12
v_call: TRBV7-9
d_call: TRBD2
clone_size: many
j_call: TRBJ2-1
cdr3_aa: CASSHQRGGNFF
cdr3_nt: TGTGCCAGCAGTCATCAGCGGGGGGGCAATTTCTTC

cdr3_length: 14
v_call: TRBV12-3/TRBV12-4
d_call: NA
clone_size: many
j_call: TRBJ1-3
cdr3_aa: CASSFQSSGNTIYF
cdr3_nt: TGTGCCAGCAGTTTCCAGAGCTCTGGAAACACCATATATTTT

cdr3_length: 13
v_call: TRBV12-3/TRBV12-4
d_call: NA
clone_size: many
j_call: TRBJ2-7
cdr3_aa: CASSLPDSYEQYF
cdr3_nt: TGTGCCAGCAGTTTACCGGACTCCTACGAGCAGTACTTC

cdr3_length: 15
v_call: TRBV12-5
d_call: NA
clone_size: many
j_call: TRBJ2-5
cdr3_aa: CASGLVLWYQETQYF
cdr3_nt: TGTGCTAGTGGTTTGGTACTATGGTACCAAGAGACCCAGTACTTC

cdr3_length: 11
v_call: TRBV2
d_call: TRBD2
clone_size: many
j_call: TRBJ2-1
cdr3_aa: CASSEVLAGVF
cdr3_nt: TGTGCCAGCAGTGAAGTGCTAGCGGGGGTCTTC

cdr3_length: 14
v_call: TRBV19
d_call: NA
clone_size: NA
j_call: TRBJ2-7
cdr3_aa: CASSSTAGFYEQYF
cdr3_nt: TGTGCCAGTAGTAGTACCGCGGGATTCTACGAGCAGTACTTC